A single sample is the source of the 26 T cell receptor beta chains below, sequenced in a study of blood T cell repertoires in COVID-19. Sequenced by immunoSEQ multiplex PCR; TCRdb stores in-frame clones only, minus some. The table lists a few hundred thousand clones, 82% of them singletons. Sequencing was carried out using PBMCs or T cells enriched from blood (not recorded which). The receptors shown here come from a woman aged 55-69 years who had recovered from COVID-19.

The chain combines TRBV7-2 with TRBJ2-6, with TRBD1 as a possible D gene (5 bases). Germline V lookup: CDR1 SGHTA, CDR2 FQGNSA. This CDR3 comprises 18 residues. The V end lost 3 bases, the J end lost 0 bases, and 15 bases lay between the germline ends. The CDR3 DNA is TGTGCCAGCAGCTTTTCCAGGGTGGGTTCCTCTGGGGCCAACGTCCTGACTTTC. It encodes CASSFSRVGSSGANVLTF.

Only one count was recorded for this clone. The genes are TRBV7-2 and TRBJ2-3; D gene uncertain. The germline V and J ends were trimmed by 5 bases and 10 bases, with 13 bases remaining between them. CDR1 and CDR2 from the germline V gene are SGHTA and FQGNSA. The CDR3 extends over 12 amino acids. The CDR3 reads CASSASALSQYF. CDR3 in DNA: TGTGCCAGCAGCGCGTCCGCCTTATCGCAGTATTTT.

The gene calls are TRBV29-1 and TRBJ1-1, with D tentatively TRBD1 (5 bases). CDR1 and CDR2 from the germline V gene are SQVTM and ANQGSEA. V was clipped by 0 bases and J by 4 bases, with 15 bases between them. This CDR3 has 15 amino acids. DNA of the CDR3: TGCAGCGTTGAAGATCCCCAGCAAACAGGCACTGAAGCTTTCTTT. Amino acids: CSVEDPQQTGTEAFF.

In this sample, this clone turned up a few times. The chain couples TRBV2 to TRBJ2-7, with 8 bases identical to TRBD1. The trim removed 1 base at V and 6 bases at J, leaving 11 bases unmatched. Per germline, CDR1 SNHLY and CDR2 FYNNEI. The CDR3 has 16 amino acids. The CDR3 loop reads CASSEGVSRGLSEQYF. CDR3 in DNA: TGTGCCAGCAGTGAAGGGGTCTCCAGGGGGCTCAGCGAGCAGTACTTC.

The V gene is TRBV2, the J gene TRBJ1-2, with 8 bases aligning to TRBD1. The CDR3 is made up of 13 amino acids. CDR1 SNHLY and CDR2 FYNNEI come from the germline V gene. Germline trimming cut 4 bases from V and 2 bases from J; bases unmatched to any gene: 0. The CDR3 nucleotides read TGTGCCAGCAGTGGGACAGGGAACTATGGCTACACCTTC. Its translation is CASSGTGNYGYTF.

This clone appeared a single time. The chain links TRBV6-5 to TRBJ1-5; 9 positions match TRBD1. Germline CDR1 MNHEY, CDR2 SVGAGI. This CDR3 spans 14 amino acids. The V and J ends lost 6 bases and 5 bases, in that order; junction bases with no gene match: 5. The CDR3: CASRYDRGDQPQHF. CDR3 DNA sequence: TGTGCCAGCAGATATGACAGGGGGGATCAGCCCCAGCATTTT.

The chain has TRBV7-9 and TRBJ1-1; D unclear. V lost 2 bases and J lost 4, with 11 bases in between. Germline loops: CDR1 SEHNR, CDR2 FQNEAQ (reference sequence). CDR3 length: 14 amino acids. CDR3 loop: CASSLLEGSTEAFF. The CDR3 DNA sequence: TGTGCCAGCAGCTTACTAGAGGGATCCACTGAAGCTTTCTTT.

The genes are TRBV6-2 or TRBV6-3 and TRBJ2-2; a weak D match, TRBD2 (6 bases). Germline lookup yields CDR1 MNHEY and CDR2 SVGEGT. The CDR3 totals 16 residues. Trimming took 3 bases from V and 8 from J, leaving 19 bases between them. CDR3 amino acids: CASSYVLAPEVGELFF. CDR3 nucleotide sequence: TGTGCCAGCAGTTATGTACTAGCCCCCGAGGTAGGGGAGCTGTTTTTT.

The V and J genes are TRBV14 and TRBJ2-3, with TRBD2 identical over 16 bases. Trimming removed 2 bases from V and 4 bases from J; junction bases left unmatched: 6. The CDR3 runs 18 residues. CDR1 is SGHDN, CDR2 FVKESK, per germline. The CDR3 DNA sequence: TGTGCCAGCAGCCAAATGCCGGGACTAGCGGGAGGGCCAGATACGCAGTATTTT. Translation: CASSQMPGLAGGPDTQYF. The whole variable domain, remainder taken from reference TRBV14 and TRBJ2-3, is EAGVTQFPSHSVIEKGQTVTLRCDPISGHDNLYWYRRVMGKEIKFLLHFVKESKQDESGMPNNRFLAERTGGTYSTLKVQPAELEDSGVYFCASSQMPGLAGGPDTQYFGPGTRLTVL.

The chain couples TRBV7-9 to TRBJ1-2; D is perhaps TRBD1 (5 bases). CDR1 SEHNR and CDR2 FQNEAQ come from the germline V gene (reference sequence). With 4 bases removed from V and 8 bases from J, the gap between germline ends came to 32 bases. The CDR3 spans 19 residues. The CDR3 here is CASSSLRIGRMGQRRGYTF. For the CDR3, the DNA is TGTGCCAGCAGCTCCCTCCGGATAGGGAGGATGGGGCAGCGGAGAGGCTACACCTTC.

This clone was detected only a few times. The chain has TRBV4-1 and TRBJ2-3; 11 bases agree with TRBD2. Looked up from germline, CDR1 is MGHRA and CDR2 is YSYEKL. The CDR3 is made up of 19 amino acids. V shed 0 bases and J 3 bases; nucleotides not matched to a gene: 11. In DNA form, the CDR3 reads TGCGCCAGCAGCCAAGACTCTACTAGCGGGAGAGGGGTGACAGATACGCAGTATTTT. Translating gives CASSQDSTSGRGVTDTQYF.

The J gene is TRBJ1-2, the V gene TRBV5-1; tentatively, D is TRBD1 (6 bases). The CDR3 covers 16 residues. Germline CDR1 and CDR2: SGHRS and YFSETQ. The V and J ends lost 4 bases and 4 bases respectively, with 20 bases between them. In DNA form, the CDR3 reads TGCGCCAGCAGCCCACCTCCGGGGGGCGGACCCTATGGCTACACCTTC. Translation: CASSPPPGGGPYGYTF.

The chain joins TRBV18 to TRBJ2-7; TRBD1 aligns across 10 bases. Germline CDR1 is KGHSH and CDR2 is LQKENI. This CDR3 region has 14 residues. Trimming cost V 8 bases and J 5 bases; bases outside gene matches: 9. CDR3 protein: CASLKGDRGHEQYF. CDR3 DNA sequence: TGTGCCAGCCTCAAAGGGGACAGGGGCCACGAGCAGTACTTC.

In this sample, this clone turned up once. The genes are TRBV7-3 and TRBJ1-2; TRBD1 agrees at 9 bases. CDR1 is SGHTA, CDR2 FQGTGA, per germline. The CDR3 covers 13 residues. Trimming removed 4 bases from V and 4 bases from J; junction bases left unmatched: 1. This chain's CDR3 is CASSSTGGYGYTF. The CDR3 nucleotides read TGTGCCAGCAGCTCGACAGGGGGCTATGGCTACACCTTC.

The V call is TRBV7-2, the J call TRBJ2-7, with 11 bases matching TRBD2. Germline V gene lookup returns CDR1 SGHTA and CDR2 FQGNSA. This CDR3 is built from 15 residues. V shed 7 bases and J 6 bases; nucleotides not matched to a gene: 11. CDR3: CASNLGTSGSLEQYF. CDR3 sequence (DNA): TGTGCCAGCAACCTCGGGACTAGCGGAAGTCTCGAGCAGTACTTC.

This chain links TRBV12-3 or TRBV12-4 with TRBJ2-7, with 7 bases that match TRBD1. Losses at the gene ends were 6 bases for V and 0 bases for J; bases not matched to a gene: 2. The CDR3 has 13 amino acids. The CDR3 reads CASRRTGSYEQYF. The DNA of the CDR3 is TGTGCCAGCAGACGGACAGGCTCCTACGAGCAGTACTTC.

In the case of this clone: Other DNA variants within this sample encode the same CDR3. The chain employs TRBV4-3 and TRBJ1-2; 7 bases line up with TRBD1. Trimming took 0 bases from V and 3 from J; bases not matched to a gene: 7. Germline V gene data show CDR1 as LGHNA and CDR2 as YSLEER. This CDR3 has 16 residues. CDR3 coding DNA: TGCGCCAGCAGCCAAGACTCCGGACAGGTACACTATGGCTACACCTTC. Residues: CASSQDSGQVHYGYTF.

V gene TRBV6-5 combines with J gene TRBJ1-4; 8 positions match TRBD1. The CDR3 covers 15 residues. Germline V gives CDR1 MNHEY, CDR2 SVGAGI. The junction had 12 bases not matched to a gene; V was cut back by 11 bases and J by 4 bases. The CDR3 DNA is TGTGCCGTCAGGGGGCGCGGGGGTGATAATGAAAAACTGTTTTTT. The encoded protein is CAVRGRGGDNEKLFF.

This chain connects TRBV4-1 to TRBJ2-1; possible D gene TRBD2, 5 bases. V was clipped by 2 bases and J by 1 base, with 15 bases between them. The CDR3 loop spans 17 amino acids. Germline V gene sequence: CDR1 MGHRA, CDR2 YSYEKL. The DNA of the CDR3 is TGCGCCAGCAGCCAATCTGGAGGAGCGTTTTCCTACAATGAGCAGTTCTTC. It encodes CASSQSGGAFSYNEQFF.

V and J are TRBV7-6 and TRBJ2-7, with 11 positions matching TRBD2. This CDR3 is built from 16 residues. V lost 5 bases and J lost 6; bases outside the gene matches: 12. From germline, CDR1 is SGHVS and CDR2 FNYEAQ. This chain's CDR3 is CASSAGTSGSLSEQYF. Here the CDR3 DNA reads TGTGCCAGCAGCGCCGGGACTAGCGGAAGCTTAAGCGAGCAGTACTTC.

The rearrangement joins TRBV18 to TRBJ2-7; TRBD1 is a possible D gene (6 bases). With 1 base removed from V and 5 bases from J, the gap between germline ends came to 12 bases. Per the germline V gene, CDR1 is KGHSH and CDR2 is LQKENI. The CDR3 loop spans 14 amino acids. DNA for the CDR3: TGTGCCAGCTCACCACTCATCAGGGGCGACGAGCAGTACTTC. It yields the protein CASSPLIRGDEQYF.

This chain connects TRBV9 to TRBJ1-5; D is unclear. V dropped 4 bases and J dropped 5 bases, with 13 bases sitting between them. Germline V gene data show CDR1 as SGDLS and CDR2 as YYNGEE. The length of the CDR3 is 14 residues. DNA of the CDR3: TGTGCCAGCAGCCCTTATAGCACGGATCAGCCCCAGCATTTT. Protein sequence: CASSPYSTDQPQHF.

J is TRBJ1-5 and V is TRBV19; D might be TRBD1 (6 bases). This CDR3 is built from 13 residues. Germline CDR1 LNHDA, CDR2 SQIVND (reference sequence). V was pared by 9 bases and J by 0 bases, with 9 bases between. The CDR3 loop is CASGQNSNQPQHF. CDR3 bases: TGTGCCAGCGGACAGAATAGCAATCAGCCCCAGCATTTT.

V and J are TRBV7-9 and TRBJ1-2; D uncertain. Germline V CDR1 and CDR2: SEHNR, FQNEAQ (reference sequence). The CDR3 length is 13 residues. Trimming shortened V by 5 bases and J by 6 bases, and 13 bases separated the two germline ends. DNA for the CDR3: TGTGCCAGCAGCCCAAGGGAGGAAGATGGCTACACCTTC. Translating gives CASSPREEDGYTF.

The CDR3: CATSRDRYSGNTIYF. DNA of the CDR3: TGTGCCACCAGCAGAGATCGTTACTCTGGAAACACCATATATTTT. The rearrangement uses TRBV15 and TRBJ1-3, with D uncertain. Germline lookup yields CDR1 LNHNV and CDR2 YYDKDF (reference sequence). The length of the CDR3 is 15 residues. With 0 bases removed from V and 0 bases from J, the gap between germline ends came to 6 bases.

J is TRBJ1-2 and V is TRBV16, with a tentative D call TRBD1 (5 bases). The CDR3 consists of 14 residues. Deletions cut 0 bases from V and 0 bases from J, with 5 bases between. Germline CDR1 is KGHSY and CDR2 is FQNENV. CDR3 amino acids: CASSQSGANYGYTF. CDR3 nucleotide sequence: TGTGCCAGCAGCCAATCAGGGGCTAACTATGGCTACACCTTC.